This T cell receptor beta chain is from a study of T cells expressing NK-cell markers. With the 5' RACE reads reprocessed, TCRdb shows one record per CDR3 protein and no DNA. The sample's table shows 500,000 to 700,000 distinct CDR3 sequences. The CDR3 is 17 amino acids. The germline CDR1 and CDR2 sequences are MNHEY and SVGAGI. General observations from the study: Dominant NKG2C+ clonotypes made up 1.0-7.0% of CD8+ T cells in several donors.

Details on this clonotype: Its matching antigen is unknown.

The source of this sequence is a young man in good health. The rearrangement joins TRBV6-5 to TRBJ2-1; TCRdb selects TRBD2, and the lack of DNA leaves this call unchecked. Specimen: blood T cells: a sorted CD56 or NKG2C T cell subset, CD4+ or CD8+ T cells, or bulk PBMC T cells (not recorded which). The chain's CDR3 is CASSSTGTSGRRNEQFF.